One sample yielded the 23 T cell receptor beta chains listed below, sequenced in a study of preoperative IRX-2 immunotherapy in early breast cancer. Assay: immunoSEQ multiplex PCR; the TCRdb copy retains only in-frame clones and omits some. The sample holds 3,200 or so clones, just under 80% seen once. The treatment was: preoperative locoregional IRX-2 cytokine immunotherapy. Sequenced material: tumor tissue, taken after IRX-2 immunotherapy. All receptors derive from a human donor with breast cancer.

The V call is TRBV5-1, the J call TRBJ1-1; 7 nucleotides match TRBD1. In germline, CDR1 is SGHRS, CDR2 YFSETQ. The CDR3 is 17 amino acids. V lost 6 bases and J lost 1; bases outside the gene matches: 15. CDR3 amino acids: CASNFVPTGERNTEAFF. As DNA, the CDR3 is TGCGCCAGCAACTTTGTCCCCACAGGGGAGCGGAACACTGAAGCTTTCTTT.

The rearrangement joins TRBV19 to TRBJ1-2; no reliable D call. CDR3 length: 14 residues. The V gene lost 4 bases and the J gene lost 8 bases, with 17 bases spanning the gap. CDR1 and CDR2 from the germline V gene are LNHDA and SQIVND (reference sequence). CDR3 sequence: CASSKGPTSSGYTF. CDR3 DNA sequence: TGTGCCAGTAGTAAGGGTCCCACGTCGTCGGGCTACACCTTC.

In its sample, this clone was seen a few times. V gene TRBV11-3 combines with J gene TRBJ2-2; tentatively, D is TRBD2 (5 bases). The CDR3 sequence is 14 residues long. The V gene lost 6 bases and the J gene lost 2 bases, with 10 bases spanning the gap. Germline V lookup: CDR1 SGHNT, CDR2 YENEEA. CDR3 residues: CASREDFNTGELFF. DNA of the CDR3: TGTGCCAGCAGGGAGGACTTTAACACCGGGGAGCTGTTTTTT.

The chain combines TRBV7-7 with TRBJ2-3; TRBD1 might be the D (6 bases). Germline CDR1 SSHAT, CDR2 FNYEAQ (reference sequence). Trimming cost V 6 bases and J 6 bases, with 16 bases left between them. The CDR3 is 14 residues long. CDR3 coding DNA: TGTGCCAGCAGACCCCAGGGGTCCGCGGATACGCAGTATTTT. It specifies CASRPQGSADTQYF.

The chain is built from TRBV12-5 and TRBJ1-5; 8 bases map to TRBD1. This CDR3 contains 14 residues. Germline loops: CDR1 LGHNT, CDR2 FRNRAP. This CDR3 is CASQDREYLQPQHF. The CDR3 region has the DNA TGTGCCAGCCAGGACAGGGAGTATCTTCAGCCCCAGCATTTT. Using reference TRBV12-5 and TRBJ1-5 for the parts outside the CDR3, the full variable domain is DARVTQTPRHKVTEMGQEVTMRCQPILGHNTVFWYRQTMMQGLELLAYFRNRAPLDDSGMPKDRFSAEMPDATLATLKIQPSEPRDSAVYFCASQDREYLQPQHFGDGTRLSIL.

This chain connects TRBV18 to TRBJ2-3; D may correspond to TRBD1 or TRBD2 (5 bases each). The CDR3 is 15 residues long. Germline loops: CDR1 KGHSH, CDR2 LQKENI. Trimming cost V 6 bases and J 2 bases, with 15 bases left between them. The CDR3 region has the DNA TGTGCCAGCTCCCTGACGGGGCAGTACACAGATACGCAGTATTTT. This encodes CASSLTGQYTDTQYF.

The gene calls are TRBV7-5 and TRBJ2-2; the tabulated D call, TRBD2, remains unverified against the DNA. TRBV7-5 is flagged as a pseudogene. The CDR3 is 16 amino acids. Here the CDR3 reads CASSPFRERVTGELFF. The DNA for the CDR3 is TGTGCCAGCAGCCCCTTCCGCGAGCGGGTGACCGGGGAGCTGTTTTTT.

This chain links TRBV6-8 with TRBJ2-2; the D call may be TRBD1 or TRBD2 (5 bases each). Between the trimmed V and J ends, which lost 5 bases and 4 bases, there was a span of 11 bases. Germline CDR1 and CDR2: MNHGY and SAAAGT. The CDR3 consists of 14 residues. The CDR3 loop reads CASSVLRGTGELFF. DNA for the CDR3: TGTGCCAGCAGTGTTCTGAGGGGCACCGGGGAGCTGTTTTTT.

This clone was detected once. The V and J genes are TRBV11-3 and TRBJ2-3; D is possibly TRBD1 (5 bases). Germline CDR1 and CDR2: SGHNT and YENEEA. CDR3 size: 15 residues. V lost 3 bases and J lost 2, with 12 bases in between. The CDR3: CASSFGDRYTDTQYF. For the CDR3, the DNA is TGTGCCAGCAGCTTCGGAGACAGATACACAGATACGCAGTATTTT.

This chain connects TRBV18 to TRBJ1-1; possible D gene TRBD1, 5 bases. V gave up 3 bases and J gave up 6 bases, with 11 bases separating them. The CDR3 has 13 amino acids. Germline V gene sequence: CDR1 KGHSH, CDR2 LQKENI. The CDR3 sequence: CASSPTVGPEAFF. DNA for the CDR3: TGTGCCAGCTCACCCACAGTGGGGCCTGAAGCTTTCTTT.

This clone has a handful of counts. One base lacks a clear read or is ambiguous, giving the residue X. V and J are TRBV18 and TRBJ2-2; D gene unclear. V lost 0 bases and J 3 bases, leaving 8 bases between the germline ends. This CDR3 has 15 amino acids. From germline, CDR1 is KGHSH and CDR2 LQKENI. CDR3 nucleotide sequence: TGTGCCAGCTCACCACCGGGCARTTACACCGGGGAGCTGTTTTTT. The encoded protein is CASSPPGXYTGELFF.

The chain uses TRBV6-8 and TRBJ1-2; D remains ambiguous. The V end was cut by 0 bases, the J end by 3 bases, with 8 bases between. Looked up from germline, CDR1 is MNHGY and CDR2 is SAAAGT. The CDR3 is 14 residues long. CDR3 sequence: CASSYSNPYYGYTF. As DNA, the CDR3 is TGTGCCAGCAGTTACTCGAATCCTTACTATGGCTACACCTTC.

The J gene is TRBJ1-5, the V gene TRBV11-3; D not resolved. This CDR3 is built from 14 residues. The germline V and J ends were trimmed by 8 bases and 0 bases, with 11 bases remaining between them. Germline CDR1 is SGHNT and CDR2 is YENEEA. The CDR3 here is CASSSSISNQPQHF. The CDR3 DNA reads as TGTGCCAGCTCGAGTTCCATTAGCAATCAGCCCCAGCATTTT.

The CDR3 region has the DNA TGTGCCAGCAGTCCCGCCGTAGCCTACGAGCAGTACTTC. The encoded protein is CASSPAVAYEQYF. The genes are TRBV6-8 and TRBJ2-7; D not certain. Deletions cut 5 bases from V and 2 bases from J, with 10 bases between. Germline V gene sequence: CDR1 MNHGY, CDR2 SAAAGT. The CDR3 runs 13 residues.

This clone was counted between two and nine times. The same CDR3 arises from other DNA sequences in this sample as well. The V and J genes are TRBV6-8 and TRBJ2-2; D uncertain. The CDR3 has 13 amino acids. V lost 3 bases, J lost 5 bases, and 7 bases lay in between. CDR1 MNHGY and CDR2 SAAAGT come from the germline V gene. The DNA of the CDR3 is TGTGCCAGCAGTTATGCCAGAACCGGGGAGCTGTTTTTT. Amino acid sequence: CASSYARTGELFF.

The chain employs TRBV11-3 and TRBJ2-7, with TRBD1 matching over 10 bases. Germline CDR1 reads SGHNT; CDR2 reads YENEEA. Germline trimming cut 5 bases from V and 6 bases from J; bases unmatched to any gene: 7. The CDR3 contains 14 residues. CDR3 loop: CASSITGQGGEQYF. In nucleotides, the CDR3 is TGTGCCAGCAGCATCACCGGACAGGGGGGCGAGCAGTACTTC.

About this clone: One end of the junction varies from germline; a read error may be responsible. V usage is TRBV6-1 and J usage is TRBJ2-5; 9 bases agree with TRBD2. CDR3 length: 14 residues. Germline lookup yields CDR1 MNHNS and CDR2 SASEGT. This CDR3 is CAISEVAGDETQYF. CDR3 DNA sequence: TGTGCCATCAGTGAAGTAGCGGGGGACGAGACCCAGTACTTC.

This clone has more than one count but fewer than ten. The chain links TRBV6-8 to TRBJ1-3; D remains ambiguous. The V and J ends lost 4 bases and 0 bases respectively, with 7 bases between them. The germline gives CDR1 MNHGY, CDR2 SAAAGT. The CDR3 length is 14 residues. The CDR3 protein is CASSSPNSGNTIYF. CDR3 nucleotides: TGTGCCAGCAGTTCACCAAACTCTGGAAACACCATATATTTT.

J is TRBJ1-1 and V is TRBV11-3; 10 bases fit TRBD1. The CDR3 extends over 15 amino acids. The germline gives CDR1 SGHNT, CDR2 YENEEA. The J segment lost 10 bases and the V segment lost 0 bases, leaving 8 bases of the junction unmatched. The CDR3 DNA reads as TGTGCCAGCAGCTTAGATGGACAGGGGGAGATCGTAGCTTTCTTT. It translates to CASSLDGQGEIVAFF.

The V and J genes are TRBV28 and TRBJ2-3; 10 bases are shared with TRBD1. CDR3 length: 12 amino acids. The J segment lost 8 bases and the V segment lost 4 bases, leaving 0 bases of the junction unmatched. The germline V gene has CDR1 MDHEN and CDR2 SYDVKM. The DNA for the CDR3 is TGTGCCAGCAGTTGGACAGGGGGTACGCAGTATTTT. The encoded protein is CASSWTGGTQYF.

Only a few counts were recorded for this clone. The rearrangement links TRBV19 to TRBJ2-7, with TRBD2 identical over 12 bases. The J segment lost 7 bases and the V segment lost 5 bases, leaving 24 bases of the junction unmatched. Germline values: CDR1 LNHDA, CDR2 SQIVND (reference sequence). The CDR3 is 20 amino acids. The CDR3 sequence: CASSPISRLAGVLPIREQYF. In DNA form, the CDR3 reads TGTGCCAGTAGTCCCATTTCTCGACTAGCGGGAGTCCTACCGATCAGGGAGCAGTACTTC. Based on the CDR3 plus reference TRBV19 and TRBJ2-7, the full variable domain is DGGITQSPKYLFRKEGQNVTLSCEQNLNHDAMYWYRQDPGQGLRLIYYSQIVNDFQKGDIAEGYSVSREKKESFPLTVTSAQKNPTAFYLCASSPISRLAGVLPIREQYFGPGTRLTVT.

J is TRBJ2-4 and V is TRBV6-8; D tentatively fits TRBD1 or TRBD2 (5 bases each). V lost 10 bases, J lost 0 bases, and 19 bases lay in between. This CDR3 has 16 amino acids. The germline CDR1 and CDR2 sequences are MNHGY and SAAAGT. The chain's CDR3 is CAISPSGPVAKNIQYF. For the CDR3, the DNA is TGTGCCATCAGCCCGTCGGGGCCCGTAGCCAAAAACATTCAGTACTTC.

V is TRBV6-8 and J is TRBJ1-3; 9 nucleotides agree with TRBD1. The germline gives CDR1 MNHGY, CDR2 SAAAGT. J lost 2 bases, V lost 6 bases, and 2 bases had no gene match. The length of the CDR3 is 14 residues. CDR3 bases: TGTGCCAGCAGACAGGGGGCTACTGGAAACACCATATATTTT. Translation: CASRQGATGNTIYF.